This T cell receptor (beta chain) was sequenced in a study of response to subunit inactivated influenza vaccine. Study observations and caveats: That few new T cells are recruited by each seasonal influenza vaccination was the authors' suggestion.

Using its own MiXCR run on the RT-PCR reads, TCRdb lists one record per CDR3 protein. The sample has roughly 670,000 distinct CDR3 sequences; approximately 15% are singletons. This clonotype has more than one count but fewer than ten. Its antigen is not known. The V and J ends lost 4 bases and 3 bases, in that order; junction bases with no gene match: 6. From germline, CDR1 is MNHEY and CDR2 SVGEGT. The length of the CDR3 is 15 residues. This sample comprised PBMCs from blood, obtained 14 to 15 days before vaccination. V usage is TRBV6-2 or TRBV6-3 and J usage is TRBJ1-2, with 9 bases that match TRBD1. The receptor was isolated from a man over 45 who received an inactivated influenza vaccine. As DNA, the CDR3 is TGTGCCAGCAGTTCCTGGGACAGGGTGCACTATGGCTACACCTTC. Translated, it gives CASSSWDRVHYGYTF.